The source of this T cell receptor beta chain is a study of blood T cell repertoires in COVID-19. J gave up 5 bases and V 2 bases, and 9 bases lay outside the gene matches. The CDR3 runs 17 residues. The germline CDR1 and CDR2 sequences are SGHTA and FQGNSA. In the original processing: Researchers report that nucleated cell counts were estimated from reference gene primer amplification. Profiled with immunoSEQ multiplex PCR; TCRdb holds only in-frame clones, not every one. That table is the source of V, J and clone size, and D and trimming were worked out from the DNA. The table lists 100,000 to 150,000 clones, approximately 85% of them singletons. The sample holds one count of this clone.

Sequenced: peripheral blood. The genes are TRBV7-2 and TRBJ2-2; 9 bases fit TRBD2. The receptor was derived from a human donor in a cohort sampled during active COVID-19. CDR3 bases: TGTGCCAGCAGCTTATGGCTGGGGACTAGCCTGACCGGGGAGCTGTTTTTT. Translation: CASSLWLGTSLTGELFF.